The 32 T cell receptor beta chains below were found in one sample sequenced in a study of shared clonotypes between healthy human individuals. Only CD45RO-negative cells positively selected for CCR7 counted as naive CD8 cells, so terminally differentiated effector memory CD45RA+ cells were excluded. Libraries were prepared by immunoSEQ multiplex PCR; TCRdb keeps only in-frame clonotypes and omits some of them. Found here are 660,000 or so clones, roughly 96% of them singletons; the top ten hold 0.11%. Material: naive CD8+ T cells sorted from blood. Source of these receptors: a woman aged 30 to 39 in good health.

About this clone: The same CDR3 is also encoded by other DNA sequences in this sample. This rearrangement joins TRBV9 to TRBJ2-2, with D hard to call. Trimming left V 0 bases short and J 5 bases short, with 2 bases between. Per the germline V gene, CDR1 is SGDLS and CDR2 is YYNGEE. This CDR3 comprises 12 residues. This CDR3 reads CASSVGTGELFF. CDR3 in DNA: TGTGCCAGCAGCGTAGGTACCGGGGAGCTGTTTTTT.

Notes on this clone: This CDR3 is also generated by other DNA sequences in the sample. The rearrangement links TRBV13 to TRBJ2-7, with a tentative D call TRBD2 (5 bases). Per the germline V gene, CDR1 is PRHDT and CDR2 is FYEKMQ (reference sequence). With 5 bases removed from V and 0 bases from J, the gap between germline ends came to 8 bases. The CDR3 has 13 residues. CDR3 sequence (DNA): TGTGCCAGCAGCCCGGGAATCTCCTACGAGCAGTACTTC. Translation gives CASSPGISYEQYF. Full variable domain (rest looked up from reference TRBV13 and TRBJ2-7): AAGVIQSPRHLIKEKRETATLKCYPIPRHDTVYWYQQGPGQDPQFLISFYEKMQSDKGSIPDRFSAQQFSDYHSELNMSSLELGDSALYFCASSPGISYEQYFGPGTRLTVT.

The chain joins TRBV7-8 to TRBJ1-1; unclear D gene. The CDR3 covers 15 residues. Germline CDR1 is SGHVS and CDR2 is FQNEAQ. The ends were cut back, 2 bases at V and 0 bases at J, with 10 bases in the middle. The DNA for the CDR3 is TGTGCCAGCAGCTTAATCCCAGAGATGAACACTGAAGCTTTCTTT. Translated: CASSLIPEMNTEAFF.

The count of this clone is one. The rearrangement uses TRBV19 and TRBJ2-7; 8 bases fit TRBD1. The CDR3 is 13 residues long. V lost 9 bases, J lost 5 bases, and 9 bases stayed unmatched. Germline CDR1 reads LNHDA; CDR2 reads SQIVND (reference sequence). CDR3 residues: CASGTGLVNEQYF. CDR3 in DNA: TGTGCCAGCGGGACAGGCTTGGTTAACGAGCAGTACTTC. Complete variable domain (other parts from reference TRBV19 and TRBJ2-7): DGGITQSPKYLFRKEGQNVTLSCEQNLNHDAMYWYRQDPGQGLRLIYYSQIVNDFQKGDIAEGYSVSREKKESFPLTVTSAQKNPTAFYLCASGTGLVNEQYFGPGTRLTVT.

The J gene is TRBJ2-4, the V gene TRBV11-2; no clear D. This CDR3 spans 12 amino acids. Germline-derived CDR1 and CDR2 are SGHAT and FQNNGV. V lost 5 bases and J 3 bases, leaving 5 bases between the germline ends. CDR3 protein: CASSGIKNIQYF. The CDR3 region has the DNA TGTGCCAGCAGCGGAATCAAAAACATTCAGTACTTC.

The chain couples TRBV19 to TRBJ1-5; weak D call: TRBD1 (6 bases). The CDR3 is 15 amino acids. V was trimmed by 6 bases and J by 4 bases, leaving 16 bases between them. Germline CDR1 and CDR2: LNHDA and SQIVND (reference sequence). In nucleotides, the CDR3 is TGTGCCAGTAGACCGGACAGTGGGATGAATCAGCCCCAGCATTTT. Its protein is CASRPDSGMNQPQHF.

This clone showed up just once. The V call is TRBV27, the J call TRBJ2-3; D is undetermined. CDR3 length: 14 residues. Trimming removed 5 bases at V and 6 bases at J, with 15 bases between. Germline V gives CDR1 MNHEY, CDR2 SMNVEV (reference sequence). CDR3 sequence: CASSGIPWADTQYF. The DNA for the CDR3 is TGTGCCAGCAGTGGAATCCCCTGGGCGGATACGCAGTATTTT.

The chain has TRBV10-2 and TRBJ2-1; the D gene is possibly TRBD2 (6 bases). This CDR3 is 12 amino acids long. Germline-derived CDR1 and CDR2 are WSHSY and SAAADI. V shed 7 bases and J shed 8 bases, with 12 bases lying between them. As DNA, the CDR3 is TGCGCCAGCACCGGGACTCTCGATGAGCAGTTCTTC. It codes for CASTGTLDEQFF.

The rearrangement uses TRBV27 and TRBJ2-2; D possibly corresponds to TRBD2 (6 bases). V lost 10 bases to trimming and J lost 5 bases, with 20 bases between them. Germline CDR1 and CDR2: MNHEY and SMNVEV (reference sequence). This CDR3 is 15 amino acids long. The CDR3 region is CATRPAGWSTGELFF. CDR3 sequence (DNA): TGTGCCACCAGGCCTGCGGGATGGAGTACCGGGGAGCTGTTTTTT.

The V call is TRBV27, the J call TRBJ2-5; D perhaps matches TRBD1 (8 bases). The CDR3 extends over 17 amino acids. V lost 5 bases to trimming and J lost 4 bases, with 23 bases between them. Germline V gene lookup returns CDR1 MNHEY and CDR2 SMNVEV (reference sequence). The DNA for the CDR3 is TGTGCCAGCAGTGAACTTCACAGGGGGGGAATAGGAGAGACCCAGTACTTC. Translating gives CASSELHRGGIGETQYF.

The chain links TRBV5-8 to TRBJ2-1; no firm D call. Trimming cost V 1 base and J 3 bases, with 2 bases left between them. From germline, CDR1 is SGHTS and CDR2 YDEGEE. The CDR3 runs 12 residues. CDR3 residues: CASSLYYNEQFF. The CDR3 DNA sequence: TGTGCCAGCAGCTTGTACTACAATGAGCAGTTCTTC.

This chain joins TRBV7-9 and TRBJ2-1; 9 bases are shared with TRBD2. Germline values: CDR1 SEHNR, CDR2 FQNEAQ (reference sequence). The CDR3 is 14 amino acids. V trimming: 5 bases; J trimming: 8 bases; junction bases outside the gene matches: 7. The chain's CDR3 is CASSPGTSRYEQFF. DNA for the CDR3: TGTGCCAGCAGCCCCGGGACTAGCAGATATGAGCAGTTCTTC.

The chain combines TRBV6-6 with TRBJ1-2; 9 bases map to TRBD1. This CDR3 has 15 amino acids. Germline CDR1 reads MNHNY; CDR2 reads SVGAGI (reference sequence). Unmatched junction bases numbered 4, after V lost 0 bases and J lost 5 bases. As DNA, the CDR3 is TGTGCCAGCAGTTACTCAACAGGGGGCTTGTATGGCTACACCTTC. It translates to CASSYSTGGLYGYTF.

On this clone: The missing conserved phenylalanine or tryptophan at the end of this CDR3 makes a read error likely. The rearrangement joins TRBV7-2 to TRBJ2-7; D gene uncertain. CDR1 is SGHTA and CDR2 is FQGNSA in the germline V gene. The germline V and J ends were trimmed by 6 bases and 7 bases, with 16 bases remaining between them. The CDR3 runs to 13 residues. CDR3 sequence (DNA): TGTGCCAGCAGTTTTTCTCCTCGTGGGGAGCAGTACCTC. Protein product: CASSFSPRGEQYL.

This chain links TRBV11-2 with TRBJ2-7; tentatively, D is TRBD1 or TRBD2 (5 bases each). The germline V gene has CDR1 SGHAT and CDR2 FQNNGV. The CDR3 covers 15 residues. The ends were cut back, 6 bases at V and 2 bases at J, with 17 bases in the middle. CDR3 amino acids: CASSRGGGPAYEQYF. Written as DNA, the CDR3 is TGTGCCAGCAGTCGAGGTGGGGGACCGGCCTACGAGCAGTACTTC.

With regard to this clone: Other nucleotide sequences in the sample specify the same CDR3. The V call is TRBV19, the J call TRBJ2-1, with TRBD2 matching 11 bases. This CDR3 is built from 15 residues. V trimming: 4 bases; J trimming: 3 bases; junction bases outside the gene matches: 2. Germline CDR1 reads LNHDA; CDR2 reads SQIVND (reference sequence). Here the CDR3 DNA reads TGTGCCAGTAGTACCCTAGCGGGAGGCTACAATGAGCAGTTCTTC. This encodes CASSTLAGGYNEQFF.

The chain links TRBV19 to TRBJ2-1, with TRBD2 identical over 10 bases. Per the germline V gene, CDR1 is LNHDA and CDR2 is SQIVND (reference sequence). The V gene end was trimmed by 5 bases and the J gene end by 7 bases; junction bases not matched to a gene: 11. This CDR3 is 16 amino acids long. The CDR3 bases are TGTGCCAGTAGTCTTTCACCTAGCGGGAGATGGAATGAGCAGTTCTTC. Protein: CASSLSPSGRWNEQFF.

This clone came up once. CDR3 region: CASSFGVTEQYF. The CDR3, as DNA: TGTGCCAGCAGCTTCGGTGTTACAGAGCAGTACTTC. The chain is built from TRBV5-4 and TRBJ2-7; D call uncertain. In germline, CDR1 is SGHNT, CDR2 YYREEE (reference sequence). Trimming stripped 2 bases from V and 7 bases from J, with 10 bases between. The CDR3 runs 12 residues.

The rearrangement joins TRBV7-9 to TRBJ2-5; a weak D match, TRBD2 (6 bases). In germline, CDR1 is SEHNR, CDR2 FQNEAQ (reference sequence). Trimming left V 5 bases short and J 5 bases short, with 18 bases between. The CDR3 is 15 residues long. The CDR3 coding sequence is TGTGCCAGCAGCACCCCTCCGGGGAGCGGGGAGACCCAGTACTTC. This encodes CASSTPPGSGETQYF. Drawing the rest from reference TRBV7-9 and TRBJ2-5, the complete variable domain is DTGVSQNPRHKITKRGQNVTFRCDPISEHNRLYWYRQTLGQGPEFLTYFQNEAQLEKSRLLSDRFSAERPKGSFSTLEIQRTEQGDSAMYLCASSTPPGSGETQYFGPGTRLLVL.

This sequence joins TRBV27 and TRBJ2-5, with D possibly being TRBD1 or TRBD2 (7 bases each). There are 17 residues in the CDR3. Germline V gene lookup returns CDR1 MNHEY and CDR2 SMNVEV (reference sequence). Between the trimmed V and J ends, which lost 5 bases and 10 bases, there was a span of 29 bases. The CDR3 DNA sequence: TGTGCCAGCAGTCCTTCCCAGGGGGGGGTGGCAGGGTTTGACCAGTACTTC. This sequence encodes CASSPSQGGVAGFDQYF.

V gene TRBV2 combines with J gene TRBJ2-7; TRBD1 aligns across 10 bases. Germline V lookup: CDR1 SNHLY, CDR2 FYNNEI. V was pared by 6 bases and J by 1 base, with 6 bases of the junction left unmatched. This CDR3 is 15 amino acids long. CDR3 DNA sequence: TGTGCCAGCAGCCTGCCGGGACAGGGGTCCTACGAGCAGTACTTC. Its protein is CASSLPGQGSYEQYF.

The chain is built from TRBV28 and TRBJ1-5, with a tentative D call TRBD1 (5 bases). Per germline, CDR1 MDHEN and CDR2 SYDVKM. V was shortened by 2 bases and J by 10 bases, with 15 bases between the two germline ends. CDR3 length equals 14 residues. CDR3 nucleotides: TGTGCCAGCAGTTTAGGGAGGGGCTTTCGACCCCAGCATTTT. Translating gives CASSLGRGFRPQHF.

This chain uses TRBV14 with TRBJ2-2; weak D call: TRBD1 (5 bases). V shed 0 bases and J shed 7 bases, with 15 bases lying between them. This CDR3 comprises 16 residues. Per the germline V gene, CDR1 is SGHDN and CDR2 is FVKESK. CDR3 bases: TGTGCCAGCAGCCAAGATGTCCAGGGCCGAGGCGGGGAGCTGTTTTTT. Its translation: CASSQDVQGRGGELFF.

Turning to this clone: The identical CDR3 is also encoded by other nucleotide sequences in the sample. This rearrangement joins TRBV28 to TRBJ2-7, with D hard to call. Trimming pared 2 bases from V and 2 bases from J, leaving 4 bases between. This CDR3 region has 12 residues. CDR1 MDHEN and CDR2 SYDVKM come from the germline V gene. CDR3 DNA: TGTGCCAGCAGTTTACGGGCCTACGAGCAGTACTTC. Protein sequence: CASSLRAYEQYF. Full variable domain (remainder filled in from reference TRBV28 and TRBJ2-7): DVKVTQSSRYLVKRTGEKVFLECVQDMDHENMFWYRQDPGLGLRLIYFSYDVKMKEKGDIPEGYSVSREKKERFSLILESASTNQTSMYLCASSLRAYEQYFGPGTRLTVT.

The gene calls are TRBV9 and TRBJ2-1, with 7 bases matching TRBD1. CDR1 is SGDLS, CDR2 YYNGEE, per germline. CDR3 length: 16 residues. Trimming removed 4 bases from V and 3 bases from J; junction bases left unmatched: 10. The CDR3 protein is CASSLKGQVNYNEQFF. As DNA, the CDR3 is TGTGCCAGCAGCCTAAAAGGACAGGTTAACTACAATGAGCAGTTCTTC.

This chain joins TRBV4-2 and TRBJ1-2; 7 nucleotides align to TRBD1. The V segment lost 0 bases and the J segment 7 bases; nucleotides outside the gene matches: 8. Germline-derived CDR1 and CDR2 are LGHNA and YNFKEQ. This CDR3 has 15 residues. The CDR3 bases are TGTGCCAGCAGCCAAGAAGGGACAGCTGTTGGTGGCTACACCTTC. Its translation is CASSQEGTAVGGYTF.

In DNA form, the CDR3 reads TGTGCCTGGAGTAATATCGGGAGTTACTACGAGCAGTACTTC. Encoded protein: CAWSNIGSYYEQYF. V gene TRBV30 combines with J gene TRBJ2-7, with D possibly being TRBD2 (6 bases). Deletions cut 2 bases from V and 3 bases from J, with 14 bases between. The germline gives CDR1 GTSNPN, CDR2 SVGIG (reference sequence). The CDR3 length is 14 residues.

The rearrangement joins TRBV27 to TRBJ2-1; 11 bases are a match to TRBD2. The CDR3 contains 17 residues. CDR1 is MNHEY and CDR2 is SMNVEV in the germline V gene (reference sequence). Germline trimming cut 5 bases from V and 8 bases from J; bases unmatched to any gene: 14. This CDR3 is CASSTAGATSGSDEQFF. CDR3 in DNA: TGTGCCAGCAGTACTGCAGGGGCCACTAGCGGGAGCGATGAGCAGTTCTTC.

This rearrangement joins TRBV7-7 to TRBJ2-7, with D possibly being TRBD2 (5 bases). V gave up 4 bases and J gave up 5 bases, with 15 bases separating them. Germline-derived CDR1 and CDR2 are SSHAT and FNYEAQ (reference sequence). CDR3 size: 14 residues. CDR3 coding DNA: TGTGCCAGCAGCTCGTTAGCGCGACCCCACGAGCAGTACTTC. Amino acid sequence: CASSSLARPHEQYF.

This chain joins TRBV20-1 and TRBJ2-2; no firm D call. The CDR3 loop spans 11 amino acids. V was shortened by 0 bases and J by 8 bases, with 4 bases between the two germline ends. The germline CDR1 and CDR2 sequences are DFQATT and SNEGSKA (reference sequence). The CDR3 DNA follows: TGCAGTGCTAGAGATAGGGGGGAGCTGTTTTTT. Its translation is CSARDRGELFF.

V is TRBV29-1 and J is TRBJ2-1; a possible D gene is TRBD2 (5 bases). The CDR3 runs to 14 residues. Germline V gene lookup returns CDR1 SQVTM and CDR2 ANQGSEA. The V end lost 4 bases, the J end lost 10 bases, and 20 bases lay between the germline ends. The CDR3 here is CSVVGPERIVEQFF. CDR3 bases: TGCAGCGTTGTGGGCCCAGAGCGGATCGTAGAGCAGTTCTTC.

The chain is built from TRBV28 and TRBJ1-2; TRBD1 aligns across 10 bases. V gave up 5 bases and J gave up 3 bases; unmatched junction bases: 6. There are 15 residues in the CDR3. Per germline, CDR1 MDHEN and CDR2 SYDVKM. Written as DNA, the CDR3 is TGTGCCAGCAGTCCCACCGGGACAGGGGACTATGGCTACACCTTC. Amino acids: CASSPTGTGDYGYTF.